The rows below give T cell receptor beta chains drawn from one sample of a study of monozygotic twins with inflammatory bowel disease. TCRdb reanalyzed the 5' RACE reads and collapses them to one entry per CDR3 protein, without DNA. This listing includes 110,000 to 150,000 distinct CDR3 sequences. The sample was blood. Every receptor here comes from a human donor with ulcerative colitis or Crohn's disease, or a healthy co-twin of an affected twin (not recorded which). CDR3s include the opening cysteine and the closing phenylalanine or tryptophan.

J gene: TRBJ2-5; V gene: TRBV5-1; CDR3 protein: CASSSVNRDRDQYF
J gene: TRBJ2-1; V gene: TRBV18; CDR3 protein: CASSGGQGVPYNEQFF
J gene: TRBJ2-1; V gene: TRBV4-1; CDR3 protein: CASSQEGGAGAYNEQFF
J gene: TRBJ1-5; V gene: TRBV19; CDR3 protein: CASGFNQPQHF
J gene: TRBJ1-5; V gene: TRBV6-1; CDR3 protein: CASSPGGSRQPQHF
J gene: TRBJ2-7; V gene: TRBV27; CDR3 protein: CASSGLRGKSYEQYF
J gene: TRBJ2-7; V gene: TRBV28; CDR3 protein: CASSLGPPIYEQYF
J gene: TRBJ2-3; V gene: TRBV6-4; CDR3 protein: CASSDWASGTDTQYF
J gene: TRBJ2-7; V gene: TRBV12-3/TRBV12-4; CDR3 protein: CASSPRTGGYEQYF
J gene: TRBJ2-1; V gene: TRBV5-1; CDR3 protein: CASSSTRNEQFF
J gene: TRBJ2-1; V gene: TRBV20-1; CDR3 protein: CSATSGSSYNEQFF
J gene: TRBJ2-5; V gene: TRBV5-5; CDR3 protein: CASELQETQYF
J gene: TRBJ2-2; V gene: TRBV27; CDR3 protein: CASSFGGNTGELFF
J gene: TRBJ2-2; V gene: TRBV19; CDR3 protein: CASSIREGQYGELFF
J gene: TRBJ2-2; V gene: TRBV6-1; CDR3 protein: CASSPSRDSTDTGELFF
J gene: TRBJ2-7; V gene: TRBV4-2; CDR3 protein: CASSQELLAGVDEQYF
J gene: TRBJ1-2; V gene: TRBV20-1; CDR3 protein: CSAEDRGHGYTF
J gene: TRBJ2-2; V gene: TRBV30; CDR3 protein: CAWKGNTGELFF
J gene: TRBJ2-2; V gene: TRBV6-1; CDR3 protein: CASIRPQGTGELFF
J gene: TRBJ1-2; V gene: TRBV5-1; CDR3 protein: CASSLLSTALYGYTF
J gene: TRBJ1-1; V gene: TRBV5-1; CDR3 protein: CASSLDSMGAEAFF
J gene: TRBJ2-7; V gene: TRBV10-2; CDR3 protein: CASSLRASYEQYF
J gene: TRBJ1-1; V gene: TRBV27; CDR3 protein: CASSQGDMNTEAFF
J gene: TRBJ2-3; V gene: TRBV11-2; CDR3 protein: CASSPPHFTDTQYF
J gene: TRBJ2-2; V gene: TRBV12-3/TRBV12-4; CDR3 protein: CASRQSSGRGTGELFF
J gene: TRBJ2-1; V gene: TRBV25-1; CDR3 protein: CASTPRGGAGEQFF
J gene: TRBJ2-2; V gene: TRBV7-2; CDR3 protein: CASSLYSSTGELFF
J gene: TRBJ1-4; V gene: TRBV5-1; CDR3 protein: CASSPRKLHSTNEKLFF
J gene: TRBJ2-2; V gene: TRBV7-9; CDR3 protein: CASSTRTELTGELFF
J gene: TRBJ2-4; V gene: TRBV28; CDR3 protein: CASSLFRGSSAKNIQYF
J gene: TRBJ2-5; V gene: TRBV4-1; CDR3 protein: CASSQDPGEETQYF